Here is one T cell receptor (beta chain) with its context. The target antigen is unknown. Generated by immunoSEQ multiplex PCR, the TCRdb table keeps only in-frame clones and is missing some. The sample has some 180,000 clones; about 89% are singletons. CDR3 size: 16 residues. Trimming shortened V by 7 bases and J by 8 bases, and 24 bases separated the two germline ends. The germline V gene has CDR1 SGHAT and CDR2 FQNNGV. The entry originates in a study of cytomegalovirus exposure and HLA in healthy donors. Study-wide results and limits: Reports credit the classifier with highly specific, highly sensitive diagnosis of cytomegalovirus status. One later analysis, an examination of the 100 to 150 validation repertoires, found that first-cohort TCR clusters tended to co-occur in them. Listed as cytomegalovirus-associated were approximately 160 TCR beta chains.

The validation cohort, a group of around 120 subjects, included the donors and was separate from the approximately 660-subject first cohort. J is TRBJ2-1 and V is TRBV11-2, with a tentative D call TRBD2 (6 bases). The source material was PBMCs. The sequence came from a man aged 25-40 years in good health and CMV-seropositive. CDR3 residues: CASTGPLAGGLYEQFF. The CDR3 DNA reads TGTGCCAGCACCGGACCGTTGGCTGGAGGGTTGTATGAGCAGTTCTTC.